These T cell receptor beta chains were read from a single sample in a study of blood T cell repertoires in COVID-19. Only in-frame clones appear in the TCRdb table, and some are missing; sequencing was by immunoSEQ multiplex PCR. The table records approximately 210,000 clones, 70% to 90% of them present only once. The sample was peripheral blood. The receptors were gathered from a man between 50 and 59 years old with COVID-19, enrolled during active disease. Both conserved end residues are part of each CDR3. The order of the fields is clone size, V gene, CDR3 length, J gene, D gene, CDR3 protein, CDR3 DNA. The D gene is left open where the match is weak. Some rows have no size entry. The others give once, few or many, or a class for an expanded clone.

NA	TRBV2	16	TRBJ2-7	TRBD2	CASTETLAGSSYEQYF	TGTGCCAGCACCGAGACTCTAGCGGGTAGCTCCTACGAGCAGTACTTC
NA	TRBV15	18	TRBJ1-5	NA	CATSRDFDSLTSNQPQHF	TGTGCCACCAGCAGAGATTTCGACAGCCTAACTAGCAATCAGCCCCAGCATTTT
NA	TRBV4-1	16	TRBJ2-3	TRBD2	CASSLFGGSNTDTQYF	TGCGCCAGCAGCCTGTTCGGGGGGAGTAACACAGATACGCAGTATTTT
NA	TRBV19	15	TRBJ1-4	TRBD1	CASSMDRGTNEKLFF	TGTGCCAGTAGTATGGACAGGGGGACGAATGAAAAACTGTTTTTT
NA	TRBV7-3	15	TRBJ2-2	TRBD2	CASSPGLAGTGELFF	TGTGCCAGCAGCCCGGGACTAGCGGGAACCGGGGAGCTGTTTTTT
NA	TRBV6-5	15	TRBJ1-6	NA	CASNRGGSYNSPLHF	TGTGCCAGCAACCGAGGGGGCTCCTATAATTCACCCCTCCACTTT
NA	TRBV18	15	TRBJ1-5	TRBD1	CASSPRRGPNQPQHF	TGTGCCAGCTCCCCGAGGAGGGGGCCAAATCAGCCCCAGCATTTT
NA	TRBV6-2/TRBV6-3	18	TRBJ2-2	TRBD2	CASSQPAGGGAEAGELFF	TGTGCCAGCAGCCAACCGGCGGGCGGGGGGGCCGAGGCCGGGGAGCTGTTTTTT
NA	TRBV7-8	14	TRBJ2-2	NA	CASSRARVPGELFF	TGTGCCAGCAGCAGGGCGCGGGTCCCCGGGGAGCTGTTTTTT
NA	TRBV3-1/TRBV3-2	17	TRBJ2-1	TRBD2	CASSQSLTAGGSDEQFF	TGTGCCAGCAGCCAATCCCTGACCGCGGGGGGGAGCGATGAGCAGTTCTTC
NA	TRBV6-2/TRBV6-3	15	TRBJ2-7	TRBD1	CASSYEGQGMREQYF	TGTGCCAGCAGTTACGAGGGACAGGGTATGCGCGAGCAGTACTTC
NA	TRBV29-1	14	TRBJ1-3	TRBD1	CSVGDRFSGNTIYF	TGCAGCGTTGGGGACAGATTCTCTGGAAACACCATATATTTT
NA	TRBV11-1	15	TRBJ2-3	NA	CASSTRTVSTDTQYF	TGTGCCAGCAGCACCAGGACAGTCAGCACAGATACGCAGTATTTT
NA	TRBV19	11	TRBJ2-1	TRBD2	CASGLVYEQFF	TGTGCCAGCGGACTAGTCTATGAGCAGTTCTTC
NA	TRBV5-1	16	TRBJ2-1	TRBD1	CASSSPTGQGVNEQFF	TGCGCCAGCAGCTCCCCTACGGGACAGGGGGTCAATGAGCAGTTCTTC
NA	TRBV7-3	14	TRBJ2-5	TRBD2	CASSLAGGQETQYF	TGTGCCAGCAGCTTAGCGGGAGGTCAAGAGACCCAGTACTTC
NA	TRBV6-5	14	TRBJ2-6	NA	CASRRDSGANVLTF	TGTGCCAGCAGGAGGGACTCTGGGGCCAACGTCCTGACTTTC
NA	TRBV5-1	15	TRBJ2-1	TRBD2	CASSPTSGTYNEQFF	TGCGCCAGCAGCCCGACTAGCGGGACTTACAATGAGCAGTTCTTC
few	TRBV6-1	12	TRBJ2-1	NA	CASSEIVNEQFF	TGTGCCAGCAGTGAAATCGTCAATGAGCAGTTCTTC
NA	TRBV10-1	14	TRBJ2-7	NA	CASSDGGKSYEQYF	TGCGCCAGCAGTGATGGCGGGAAGTCCTACGAGCAGTACTTC
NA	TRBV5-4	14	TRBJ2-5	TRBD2	CASSYLDGGETQYF	TGTGCCAGCAGTTACCTTGACGGGGGGGAGACCCAGTACTTC
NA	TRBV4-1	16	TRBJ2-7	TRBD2	CASSQDPSGGAYEQYF	TGCGCCAGCAGCCAAGATCCCAGCGGGGGGGCCTACGAGCAGTACTTC
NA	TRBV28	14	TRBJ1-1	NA	CASSFYRVNTEAFF	TGTGCCAGCAGTTTTTACAGGGTGAACACTGAAGCTTTCTTT
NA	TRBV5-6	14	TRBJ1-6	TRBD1	CASSFTGGQAPLHF	TGTGCCAGCAGCTTTACGGGCGGACAGGCCCCCCTCCACTTT
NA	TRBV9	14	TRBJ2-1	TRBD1	CASSDSISGGEQFF	TGTGCCAGCAGCGACTCGATCTCAGGGGGTGAGCAGTTCTTC
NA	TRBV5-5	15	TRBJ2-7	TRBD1	CASSPRTGVDYEQYF	TGTGCCAGCAGCCCCCGGACAGGGGTTGACTACGAGCAGTACTTC
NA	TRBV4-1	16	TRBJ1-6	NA	CASSQDPGRTNSPLHF	TGCGCCAGCAGCCAAGATCCAGGGCGGACAAATTCACCCCTCCACTTT
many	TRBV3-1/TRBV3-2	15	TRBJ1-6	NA	CASSQEPGNNSPLHF	TGTGCCAGCAGCCAAGAACCAGGGAATAATTCACCCCTCCACTTT
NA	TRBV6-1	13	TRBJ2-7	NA	CASSSSHWYEQYF	TGTGCCAGCAGTTCCTCACATTGGTACGAGCAGTACTTC
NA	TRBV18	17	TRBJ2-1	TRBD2	CASSPQERGVRYNEQFF	TGTGCCAGCTCACCCCAAGAGCGGGGGGTCCGGTACAATGAGCAGTTCTTC
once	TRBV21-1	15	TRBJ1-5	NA	CASSQVGRDNQPQHF	TGTGCCAGCAGCCAAGTAGGACGGGACAATCAGCCCCAGCATTTT
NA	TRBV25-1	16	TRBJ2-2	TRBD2	CASSDRAGGEAGELFF	TGTGCCAGCAGTGACCGGGCGGGAGGTGAGGCCGGGGAGCTGTTTTTT
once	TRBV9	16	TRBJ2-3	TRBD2	CASSVGLAEYTDTQYF	TGTGCCAGCAGCGTTGGACTAGCGGAATACACAGATACGCAGTATTTT